This section outlines one TCR beta chain sequence together with its context. The entry originates in a study of shared clonotypes between healthy human individuals. Trimming stripped 4 bases from V and 4 bases from J, with 7 bases between. The CDR3 has 12 amino acids. Germline V gene sequence: CDR1 MDHEN, CDR2 SYDVKM. Naivety among CD8 cells was defined by CD45RO negativity and positive CCR7 selection, thereby excluding terminally differentiated effector memory CD45RA+ cells. Libraries were prepared by immunoSEQ multiplex PCR; TCRdb keeps only in-frame clonotypes and omits some of them. Of about 2.2 million clones in the sample, more than 85% were seen once.

The sequence derives from a young man in good health. Some clones in this sample may be carry-over from other donors' samples. This chain links TRBV28 with TRBJ1-1; D gene ambiguous. The source material was naive CD8+ T cells from PBMCs. Here the CDR3 DNA reads TGTGCCAGCAGTTCACCCACCACTGAAGCTTTCTTT. Translating gives CASSSPTTEAFF.